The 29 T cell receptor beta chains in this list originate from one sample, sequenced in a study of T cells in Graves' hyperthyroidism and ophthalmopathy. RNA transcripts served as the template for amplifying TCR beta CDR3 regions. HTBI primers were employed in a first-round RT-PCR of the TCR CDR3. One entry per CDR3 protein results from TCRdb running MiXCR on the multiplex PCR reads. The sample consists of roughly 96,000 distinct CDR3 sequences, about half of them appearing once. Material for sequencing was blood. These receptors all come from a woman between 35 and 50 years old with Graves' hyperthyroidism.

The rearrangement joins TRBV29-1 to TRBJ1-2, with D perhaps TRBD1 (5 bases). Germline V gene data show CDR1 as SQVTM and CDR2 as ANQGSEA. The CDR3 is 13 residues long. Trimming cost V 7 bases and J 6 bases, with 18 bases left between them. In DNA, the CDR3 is TGCAGCGCCGGGCGGGACCGTCCGCATGGCTACACCTTC. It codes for CSAGRDRPHGYTF.

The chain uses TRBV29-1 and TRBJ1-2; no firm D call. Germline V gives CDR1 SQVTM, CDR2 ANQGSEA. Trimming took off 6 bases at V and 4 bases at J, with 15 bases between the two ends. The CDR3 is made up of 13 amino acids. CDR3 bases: TGCAGCGTAACCGACCGCGTGAGCTATGGCTACACCTTC. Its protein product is CSVTDRVSYGYTF. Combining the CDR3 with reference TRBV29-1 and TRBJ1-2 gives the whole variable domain SAVISQKPSRDICQRGTSLTIQCQVDSQVTMMFWYRQQPGQSLTLIATANQGSEATYESGFVIDKFPISRPNLTFSTLTVSNMSPEDSSIYLCSVTDRVSYGYTFGSGTRLTVV.

The CDR3 sequence is CAGGEGGNQPQHF. In nucleotides, the CDR3 is TGTGCTGGAGGTGAGGGGGGCAATCAGCCCCAGCATTTT. The chain uses TRBV25-1 and TRBJ1-5, with a tentative D call TRBD1 (6 bases). CDR3 length equals 13 residues. CDR1 is MGHDK, CDR2 SYGVNS, per germline.

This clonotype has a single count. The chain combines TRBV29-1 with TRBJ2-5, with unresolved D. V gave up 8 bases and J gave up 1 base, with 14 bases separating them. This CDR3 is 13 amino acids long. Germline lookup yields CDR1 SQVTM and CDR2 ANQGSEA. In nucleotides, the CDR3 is TGCAGCTTAACGGCCGGCTTCCAAGAGACCCAGTACTTC. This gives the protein CSLTAGFQETQYF.

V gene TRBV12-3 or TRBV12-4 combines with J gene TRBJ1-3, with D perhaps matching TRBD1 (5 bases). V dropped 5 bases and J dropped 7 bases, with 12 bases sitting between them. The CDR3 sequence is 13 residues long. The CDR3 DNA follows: TGTGCCAGCAGTGCGACAGCGACGAACACCATATATTTT. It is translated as CASSATATNTIYF.

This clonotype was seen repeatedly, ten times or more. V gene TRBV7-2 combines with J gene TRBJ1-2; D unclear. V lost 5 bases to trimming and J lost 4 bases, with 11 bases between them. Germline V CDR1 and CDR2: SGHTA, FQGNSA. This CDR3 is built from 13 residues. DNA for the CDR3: TGTGCCAGCAGCCAAGAACCAGCCTATGGCTACACCTTC. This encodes CASSQEPAYGYTF.

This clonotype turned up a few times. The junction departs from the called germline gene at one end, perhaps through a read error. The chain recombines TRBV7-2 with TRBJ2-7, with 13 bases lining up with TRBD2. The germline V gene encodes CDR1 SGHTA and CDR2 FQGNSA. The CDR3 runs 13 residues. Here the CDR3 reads CASRLAGGYEQYF. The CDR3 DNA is TGTGCTAGCAGACTAGCGGGAGGTTACGAGCAGTACTTC.

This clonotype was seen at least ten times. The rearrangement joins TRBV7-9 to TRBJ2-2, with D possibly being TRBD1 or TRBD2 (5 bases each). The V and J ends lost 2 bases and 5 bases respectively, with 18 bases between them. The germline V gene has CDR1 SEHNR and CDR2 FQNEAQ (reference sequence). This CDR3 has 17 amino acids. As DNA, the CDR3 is TGTGCCAGCAGCTTAAGGTTACAGGTCGGGGAGACCGGGGAGCTGTTTTTT. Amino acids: CASSLRLQVGETGELFF.

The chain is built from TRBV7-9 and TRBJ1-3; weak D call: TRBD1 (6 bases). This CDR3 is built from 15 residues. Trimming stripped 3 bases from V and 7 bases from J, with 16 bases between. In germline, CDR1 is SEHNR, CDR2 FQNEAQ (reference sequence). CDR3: CASSLRGGWQNTIYF. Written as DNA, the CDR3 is TGTGCCAGCAGCTTGAGGGGGGGGTGGCAGAACACCATATATTTT. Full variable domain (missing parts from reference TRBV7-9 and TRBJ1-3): DTGVSQNPRHKITKRGQNVTFRCDPISEHNRLYWYRQTLGQGPEFLTYFQNEAQLEKSRLLSDRFSAERPKGSFSTLEIQRTEQGDSAMYLCASSLRGGWQNTIYFGEGSWLTVV.

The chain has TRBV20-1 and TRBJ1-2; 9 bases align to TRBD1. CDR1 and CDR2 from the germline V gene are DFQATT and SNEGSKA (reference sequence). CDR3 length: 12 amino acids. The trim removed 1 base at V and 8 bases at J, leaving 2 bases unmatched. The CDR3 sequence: CSARGTGAGYTF. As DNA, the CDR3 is TGCAGTGCTAGAGGGACAGGGGCCGGCTACACCTTC.

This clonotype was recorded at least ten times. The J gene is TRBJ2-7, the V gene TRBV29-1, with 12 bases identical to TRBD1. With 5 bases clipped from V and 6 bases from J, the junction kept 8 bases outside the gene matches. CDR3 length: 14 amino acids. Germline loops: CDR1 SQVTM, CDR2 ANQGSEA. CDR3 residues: CSVSGTGGQGEQYF. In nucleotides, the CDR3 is TGCAGCGTTAGTGGGACAGGGGGCCAAGGCGAGCAGTACTTC.

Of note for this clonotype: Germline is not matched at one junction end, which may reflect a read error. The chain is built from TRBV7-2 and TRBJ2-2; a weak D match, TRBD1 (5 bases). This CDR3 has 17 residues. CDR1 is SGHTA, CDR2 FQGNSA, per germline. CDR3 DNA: TGCGCCAGCAGCCCGAGACAGCTTAGTGTGTCCGCCGGGGAGCTGTTTTTT. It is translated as CASSPRQLSVSAGELFF.

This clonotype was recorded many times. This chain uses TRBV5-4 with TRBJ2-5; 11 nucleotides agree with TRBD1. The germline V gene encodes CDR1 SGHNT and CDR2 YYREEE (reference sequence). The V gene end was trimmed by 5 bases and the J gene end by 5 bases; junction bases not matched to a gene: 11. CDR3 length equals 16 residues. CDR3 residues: CASRSYGQGAGETQYF. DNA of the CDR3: TGTGCCAGCAGGTCCTACGGACAGGGGGCGGGGGAGACCCAGTACTTC.

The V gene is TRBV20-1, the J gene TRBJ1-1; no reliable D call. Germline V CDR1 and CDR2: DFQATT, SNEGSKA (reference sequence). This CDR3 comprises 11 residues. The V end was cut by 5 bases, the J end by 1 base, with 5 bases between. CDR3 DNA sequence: TGCAGTGCTTTCGCGAACACTGAAGCTTTCTTT. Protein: CSAFANTEAFF.

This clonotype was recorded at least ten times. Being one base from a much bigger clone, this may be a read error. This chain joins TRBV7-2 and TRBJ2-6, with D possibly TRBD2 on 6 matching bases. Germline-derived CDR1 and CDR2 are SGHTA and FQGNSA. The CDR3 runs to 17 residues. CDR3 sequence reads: CASSLDSGSPGADVLTF. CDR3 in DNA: TGTGCCAGCAGCTTAGATAGCGGCTCTCCCGGGGCCGACGTCCTGACTTTC.

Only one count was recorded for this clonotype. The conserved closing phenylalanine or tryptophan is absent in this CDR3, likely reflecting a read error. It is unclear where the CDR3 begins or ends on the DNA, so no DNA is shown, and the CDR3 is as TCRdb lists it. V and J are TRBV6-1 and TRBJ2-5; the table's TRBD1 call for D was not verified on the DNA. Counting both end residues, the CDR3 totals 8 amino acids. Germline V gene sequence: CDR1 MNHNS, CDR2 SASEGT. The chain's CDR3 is CASKGDSQ.

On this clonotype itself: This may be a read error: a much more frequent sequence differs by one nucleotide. The CDR3 sequence: CASSYCRDCISYVQYF. Written as DNA, the CDR3 is TGTGCCAGCAGTTACTGTCGGGACTGCATCTCCTACGTGCAGTACTTC. V gene TRBV6-5 combines with J gene TRBJ2-7; TRBD2 might be the D (6 bases). Germline V gives CDR1 MNHEY, CDR2 SVGAGI. There are 16 residues in the CDR3.

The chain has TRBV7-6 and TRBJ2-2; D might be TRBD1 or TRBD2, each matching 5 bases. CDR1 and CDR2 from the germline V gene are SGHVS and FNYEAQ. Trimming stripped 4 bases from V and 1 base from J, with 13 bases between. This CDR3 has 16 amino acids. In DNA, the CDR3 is TGTGCCAGCAGCTCCGCTGGGGGAAGGAACACCGGGGAGCTGTTTTTT. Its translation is CASSSAGGRNTGELFF. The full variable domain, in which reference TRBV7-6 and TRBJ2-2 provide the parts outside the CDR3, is GAGVSQSPRYKVTKRGQDVALRCDPISGHVSLYWYRQALGQGPEFLTYFNYEAQQDKSGLPNDRFSAERPEGSISTLTIQRTEQRDSAMYRCASSSAGGRNTGELFFGEGSRLTVL.

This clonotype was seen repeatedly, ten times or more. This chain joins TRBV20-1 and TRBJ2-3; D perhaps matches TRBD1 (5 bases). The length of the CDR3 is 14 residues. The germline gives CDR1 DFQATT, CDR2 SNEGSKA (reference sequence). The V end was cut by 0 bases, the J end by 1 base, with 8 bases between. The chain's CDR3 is CSARDGHRTDTQYF. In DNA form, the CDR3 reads TGCAGTGCTAGAGACGGACACCGCACAGATACGCAGTATTTT.

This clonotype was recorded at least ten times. The CDR3 region is CAISDRQGGMNTEAFF. CDR3 nucleotides: TGTGCCATCAGTGATCGGCAGGGAGGTATGAACACTGAAGCTTTCTTT. The chain recombines TRBV10-3 with TRBJ1-1; D is possibly TRBD1 (5 bases). V was pared by 3 bases and J by 0 bases, with 14 bases between. CDR1 is ENHRY, CDR2 SYGVKD, per germline. CDR3 length: 16 amino acids.

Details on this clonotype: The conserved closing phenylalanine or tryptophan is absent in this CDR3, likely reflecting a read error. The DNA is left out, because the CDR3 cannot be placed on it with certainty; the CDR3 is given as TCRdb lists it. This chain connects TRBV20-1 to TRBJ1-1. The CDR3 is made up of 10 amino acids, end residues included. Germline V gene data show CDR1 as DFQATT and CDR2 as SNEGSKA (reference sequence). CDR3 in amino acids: CSADPELAFL.

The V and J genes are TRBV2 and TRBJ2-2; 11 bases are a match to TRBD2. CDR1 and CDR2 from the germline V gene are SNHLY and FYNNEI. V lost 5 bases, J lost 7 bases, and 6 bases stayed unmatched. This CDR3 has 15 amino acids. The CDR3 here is CASSPTSGTDGELFF. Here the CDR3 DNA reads TGTGCCAGCAGTCCGACTAGCGGGACGGACGGGGAGCTGTTTTTT.

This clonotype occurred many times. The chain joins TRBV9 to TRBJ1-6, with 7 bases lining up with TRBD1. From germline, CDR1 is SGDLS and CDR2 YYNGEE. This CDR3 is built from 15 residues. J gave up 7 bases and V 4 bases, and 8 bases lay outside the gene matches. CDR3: CASSSGTAGNSPLHF. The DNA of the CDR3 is TGTGCCAGCAGCTCAGGGACAGCGGGCAATTCACCCCTCCACTTT.

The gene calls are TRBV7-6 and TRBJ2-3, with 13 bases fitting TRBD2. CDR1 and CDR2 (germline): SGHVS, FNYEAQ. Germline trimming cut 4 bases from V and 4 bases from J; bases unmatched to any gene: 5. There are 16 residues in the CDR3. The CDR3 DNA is TGTGCCAGCAGCTGGACTAGCGGGAGTCCTGCAGATACGCAGTATTTT. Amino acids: CASSWTSGSPADTQYF.

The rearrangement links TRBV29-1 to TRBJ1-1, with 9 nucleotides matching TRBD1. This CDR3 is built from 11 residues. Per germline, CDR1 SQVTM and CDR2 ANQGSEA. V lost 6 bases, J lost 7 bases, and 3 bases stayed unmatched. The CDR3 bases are TGCAGCGTACAGGGGGCGGGTGAAGCTTTCTTT. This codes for CSVQGAGEAFF. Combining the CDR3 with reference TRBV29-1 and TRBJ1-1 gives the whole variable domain SAVISQKPSRDICQRGTSLTIQCQVDSQVTMMFWYRQQPGQSLTLIATANQGSEATYESGFVIDKFPISRPNLTFSTLTVSNMSPEDSSIYLCSVQGAGEAFFGQGTRLTVV.

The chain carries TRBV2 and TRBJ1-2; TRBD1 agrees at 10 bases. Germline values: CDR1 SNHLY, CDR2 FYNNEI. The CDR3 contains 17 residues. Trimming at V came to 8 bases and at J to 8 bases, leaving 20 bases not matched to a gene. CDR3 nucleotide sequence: TGTGCCAGCGTTGAAGGATGGGCCCCTGGGACAGGGGAAGGCTACACCTTC. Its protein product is CASVEGWAPGTGEGYTF.

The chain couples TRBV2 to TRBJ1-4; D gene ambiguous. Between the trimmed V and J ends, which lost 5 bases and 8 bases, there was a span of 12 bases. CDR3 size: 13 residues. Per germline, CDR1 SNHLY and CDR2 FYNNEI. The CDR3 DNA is TGTGCCAGCAGTCCCGGCGGGGAGGAAAAACTGTTTTTT. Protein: CASSPGGEEKLFF.

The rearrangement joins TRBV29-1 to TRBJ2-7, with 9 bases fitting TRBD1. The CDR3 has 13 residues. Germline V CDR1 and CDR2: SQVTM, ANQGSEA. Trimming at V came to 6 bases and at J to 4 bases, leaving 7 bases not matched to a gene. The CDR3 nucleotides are TGCAGCGTAGGAACAGGGGGCACTTACGAGCAGTACTTC. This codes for CSVGTGGTYEQYF.

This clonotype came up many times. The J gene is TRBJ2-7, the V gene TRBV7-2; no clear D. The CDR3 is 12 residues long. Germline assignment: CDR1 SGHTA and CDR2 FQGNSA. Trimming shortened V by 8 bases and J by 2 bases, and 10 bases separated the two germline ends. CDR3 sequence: CASGQSTYEQYF. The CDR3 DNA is TGTGCCAGCGGCCAGAGTACCTACGAGCAGTACTTC.